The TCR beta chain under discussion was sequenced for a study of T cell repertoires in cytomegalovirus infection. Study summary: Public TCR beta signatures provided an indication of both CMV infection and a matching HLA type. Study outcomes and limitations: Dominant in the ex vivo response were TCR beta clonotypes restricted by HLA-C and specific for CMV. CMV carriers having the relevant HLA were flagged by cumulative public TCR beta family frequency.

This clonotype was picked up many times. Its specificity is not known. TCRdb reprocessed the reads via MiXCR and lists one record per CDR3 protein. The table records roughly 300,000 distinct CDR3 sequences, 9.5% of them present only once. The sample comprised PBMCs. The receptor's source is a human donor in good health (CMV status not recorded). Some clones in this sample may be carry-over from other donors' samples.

The CDR3 region has the DNA TGTGCCAGCAGTTACGGGCGGATATTGGGGGGTTCCTACAATGAGCAGTTCTTC. Amino acid sequence: CASSYGRILGGSYNEQFF. J is TRBJ2-1 and V is TRBV6-2 or TRBV6-3, with D tentatively TRBD2 (6 bases). Trimming removed 2 bases from V and 1 base from J, with 18 bases in between. From germline, CDR1 is MNHEY and CDR2 SVGEGT. The CDR3 has 18 amino acids.